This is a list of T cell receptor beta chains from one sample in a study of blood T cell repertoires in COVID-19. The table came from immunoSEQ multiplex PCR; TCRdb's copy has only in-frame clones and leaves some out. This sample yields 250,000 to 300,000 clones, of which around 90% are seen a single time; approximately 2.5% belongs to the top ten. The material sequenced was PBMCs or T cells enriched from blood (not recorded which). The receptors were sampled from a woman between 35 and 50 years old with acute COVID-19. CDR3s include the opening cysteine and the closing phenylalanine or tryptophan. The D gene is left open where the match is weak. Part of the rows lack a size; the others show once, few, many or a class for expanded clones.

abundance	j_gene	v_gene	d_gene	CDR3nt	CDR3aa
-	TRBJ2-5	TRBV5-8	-	TGTGCCAGCAGCTTGGGTACTAGAGGCCAAGAGACCCAGTACTTC	CASSLGTRGQETQYF
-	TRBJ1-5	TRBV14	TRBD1	TGTGCCAGCAGCCAAGGGGGGACAGGGTTTCAGCCCCAGCATTTT	CASSQGGTGFQPQHF
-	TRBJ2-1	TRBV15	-	TGTGCCACCAGCAGAGATCCAGGCGACAATGAGCAGTTCTTC	CATSRDPGDNEQFF
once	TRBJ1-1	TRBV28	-	TGTGCCAGCAGTTTATCCTATTGGGGGGGCACTGAAGCTTTCTTT	CASSLSYWGGTEAFF
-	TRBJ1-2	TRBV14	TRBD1	TGTGCCAGCAGCCAACTCAGGGGGCTCGGTGGCTACACCTTC	CASSQLRGLGGYTF
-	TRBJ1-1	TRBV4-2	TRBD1	TGTGCCAGCAGCCAAGATGGGACAGCCCCCAACACTGAAGCTTTCTTT	CASSQDGTAPNTEAFF
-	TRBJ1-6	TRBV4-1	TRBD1	TGCGCCAGCAGTCCGCCGGGACAGAATAATTCACCCCTCCACTTT	CASSPPGQNNSPLHF
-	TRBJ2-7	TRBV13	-	TGTGCCAGCAGCTCCGGTCGGGGGAGGAAGGCCTACGAGCAGTACTTC	CASSSGRGRKAYEQYF
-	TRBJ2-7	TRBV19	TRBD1	TGTGCCAGTAGTGCAGGGGGCAACTACGAGCAGTACTTC	CASSAGGNYEQYF
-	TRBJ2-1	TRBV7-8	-	TGTGCCAGCACCCTCCCGGGCGGGGTTTACAATGAGCAGTTCTTC	CASTLPGGVYNEQFF
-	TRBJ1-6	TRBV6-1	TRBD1	TGTGCCAGCAGTGAACCGGGACAGGGTTCACCCCTCCACTTT	CASSEPGQGSPLHF
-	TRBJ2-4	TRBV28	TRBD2	TGTGCCAGCACCGCGGGAGAGGGCCGGAACATTCAGTACTTC	CASTAGEGRNIQYF
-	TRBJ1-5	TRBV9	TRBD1	TGTGCCAGCAGCCCCAGGGGGGAGTGGAATCAGCCCCAGCATTTT	CASSPRGEWNQPQHF
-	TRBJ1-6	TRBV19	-	TGTGCCAGTAGTAGCGGGGGAGAATCACCCCTCCACTTT	CASSSGGESPLHF
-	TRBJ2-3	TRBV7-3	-	TGTGCCAGCAGCTTATCTCTCGGGTCCGATACGCAGTATTTT	CASSLSLGSDTQYF
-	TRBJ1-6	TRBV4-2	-	TGTGCCAGCAGCCCCCGTCCTACCCAGGGCTCCTATAATTCACCCCTCCACTTT	CASSPRPTQGSYNSPLHF
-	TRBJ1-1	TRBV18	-	TGTGCCAGCTCACCTTTCCAGGACACTGAAGCTTTCTTT	CASSPFQDTEAFF
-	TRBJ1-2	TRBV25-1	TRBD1	TGTGCCAGCAGTGTTGGGACAGGGTCCCGATGGGAGGGCTACACCTTC	CASSVGTGSRWEGYTF
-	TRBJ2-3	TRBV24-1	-	TGTGCCACCAGGGCAGGGTCTACGGCAGATACGCAGTATTTT	CATRAGSTADTQYF
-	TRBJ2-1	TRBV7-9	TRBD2	TGTGCCAGCAGCTTTGTGCGGGGGGGTTACAATGAGCAGTTCTTC	CASSFVRGGYNEQFF
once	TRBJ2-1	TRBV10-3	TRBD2	TGTGCCATCAGTGAGGGCGGGAGGTCCTACAATGAGCAGTTCTTC	CAISEGGRSYNEQFF
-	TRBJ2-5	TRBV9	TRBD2	TGTGCCAGCAGCGCAGGGACTAGCGGGGGCCAAGAGACCCAGTACTTC	CASSAGTSGGQETQYF
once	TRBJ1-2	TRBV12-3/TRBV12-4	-	TGTGCCACTGGAGAGGGTAACTATGGCTACACCTTC	CATGEGNYGYTF